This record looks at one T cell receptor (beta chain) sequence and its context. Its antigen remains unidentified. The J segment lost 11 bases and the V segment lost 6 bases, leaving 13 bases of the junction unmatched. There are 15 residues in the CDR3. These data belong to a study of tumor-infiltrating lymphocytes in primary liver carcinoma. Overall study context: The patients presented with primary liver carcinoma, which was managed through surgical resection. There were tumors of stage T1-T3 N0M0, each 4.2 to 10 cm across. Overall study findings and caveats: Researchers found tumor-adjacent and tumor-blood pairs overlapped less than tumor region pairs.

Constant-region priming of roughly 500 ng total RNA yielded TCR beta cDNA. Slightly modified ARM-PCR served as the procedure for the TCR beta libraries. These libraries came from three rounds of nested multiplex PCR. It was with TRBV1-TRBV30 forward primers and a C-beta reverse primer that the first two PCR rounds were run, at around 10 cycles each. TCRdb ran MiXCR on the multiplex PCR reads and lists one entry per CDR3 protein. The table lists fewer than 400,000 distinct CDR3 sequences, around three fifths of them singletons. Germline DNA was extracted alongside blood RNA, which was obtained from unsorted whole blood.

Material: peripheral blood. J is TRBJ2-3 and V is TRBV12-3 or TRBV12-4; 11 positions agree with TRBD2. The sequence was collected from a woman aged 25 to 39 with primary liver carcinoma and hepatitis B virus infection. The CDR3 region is CASRGLAGRTGMQYF. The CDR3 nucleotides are TGTGCCAGCAGAGGACTAGCGGGTCGCACAGGTATGCAGTATTTT.